Listed here is a single T cell receptor beta chain. The antigen is undetermined. Sequencing libraries for TCR beta were prepared with iRepertoire HTBI primers and Arm-PCR of CDR3 regions. TCRdb re-called the multiplex PCR reads with MiXCR, one entry per CDR3 protein. Among some 450,000 distinct CDR3 sequences listed, around a quarter were seen once. These data originate in a study of regulatory T cells in long-lasting Graves disease. Study conclusions and caveats: Study was limited to peripheral blood, excluding thyroid tissue.

The trim removed 6 bases at V and 5 bases at J, leaving 10 bases unmatched. The CDR3 length is 14 residues. Germline CDR1 and CDR2: PRHDT and FYEKMQ (reference sequence). Time point indicated: persistent/refractory GD, antithyroid drugs over 5 years with positive TRAb. PBMC-derived RNA was used for the TCR library. Each of the patients was recruited from an endocrinology department situated in Xi'an, China. The specimen was peripheral blood mononuclear cells (PBMCs), collected when the disease was refractory, from a patient treated with antithyroid drugs. This clonotype was obtained from a female donor with Graves disease. The chain has TRBV13 and TRBJ2-7; TRBD1 matches 7 bases. The CDR3 reads CASSSTGNSNEQYF. In DNA form, the CDR3 reads TGTGCCAGCAGTTCGACAGGGAATAGTAACGAGCAGTACTTC.